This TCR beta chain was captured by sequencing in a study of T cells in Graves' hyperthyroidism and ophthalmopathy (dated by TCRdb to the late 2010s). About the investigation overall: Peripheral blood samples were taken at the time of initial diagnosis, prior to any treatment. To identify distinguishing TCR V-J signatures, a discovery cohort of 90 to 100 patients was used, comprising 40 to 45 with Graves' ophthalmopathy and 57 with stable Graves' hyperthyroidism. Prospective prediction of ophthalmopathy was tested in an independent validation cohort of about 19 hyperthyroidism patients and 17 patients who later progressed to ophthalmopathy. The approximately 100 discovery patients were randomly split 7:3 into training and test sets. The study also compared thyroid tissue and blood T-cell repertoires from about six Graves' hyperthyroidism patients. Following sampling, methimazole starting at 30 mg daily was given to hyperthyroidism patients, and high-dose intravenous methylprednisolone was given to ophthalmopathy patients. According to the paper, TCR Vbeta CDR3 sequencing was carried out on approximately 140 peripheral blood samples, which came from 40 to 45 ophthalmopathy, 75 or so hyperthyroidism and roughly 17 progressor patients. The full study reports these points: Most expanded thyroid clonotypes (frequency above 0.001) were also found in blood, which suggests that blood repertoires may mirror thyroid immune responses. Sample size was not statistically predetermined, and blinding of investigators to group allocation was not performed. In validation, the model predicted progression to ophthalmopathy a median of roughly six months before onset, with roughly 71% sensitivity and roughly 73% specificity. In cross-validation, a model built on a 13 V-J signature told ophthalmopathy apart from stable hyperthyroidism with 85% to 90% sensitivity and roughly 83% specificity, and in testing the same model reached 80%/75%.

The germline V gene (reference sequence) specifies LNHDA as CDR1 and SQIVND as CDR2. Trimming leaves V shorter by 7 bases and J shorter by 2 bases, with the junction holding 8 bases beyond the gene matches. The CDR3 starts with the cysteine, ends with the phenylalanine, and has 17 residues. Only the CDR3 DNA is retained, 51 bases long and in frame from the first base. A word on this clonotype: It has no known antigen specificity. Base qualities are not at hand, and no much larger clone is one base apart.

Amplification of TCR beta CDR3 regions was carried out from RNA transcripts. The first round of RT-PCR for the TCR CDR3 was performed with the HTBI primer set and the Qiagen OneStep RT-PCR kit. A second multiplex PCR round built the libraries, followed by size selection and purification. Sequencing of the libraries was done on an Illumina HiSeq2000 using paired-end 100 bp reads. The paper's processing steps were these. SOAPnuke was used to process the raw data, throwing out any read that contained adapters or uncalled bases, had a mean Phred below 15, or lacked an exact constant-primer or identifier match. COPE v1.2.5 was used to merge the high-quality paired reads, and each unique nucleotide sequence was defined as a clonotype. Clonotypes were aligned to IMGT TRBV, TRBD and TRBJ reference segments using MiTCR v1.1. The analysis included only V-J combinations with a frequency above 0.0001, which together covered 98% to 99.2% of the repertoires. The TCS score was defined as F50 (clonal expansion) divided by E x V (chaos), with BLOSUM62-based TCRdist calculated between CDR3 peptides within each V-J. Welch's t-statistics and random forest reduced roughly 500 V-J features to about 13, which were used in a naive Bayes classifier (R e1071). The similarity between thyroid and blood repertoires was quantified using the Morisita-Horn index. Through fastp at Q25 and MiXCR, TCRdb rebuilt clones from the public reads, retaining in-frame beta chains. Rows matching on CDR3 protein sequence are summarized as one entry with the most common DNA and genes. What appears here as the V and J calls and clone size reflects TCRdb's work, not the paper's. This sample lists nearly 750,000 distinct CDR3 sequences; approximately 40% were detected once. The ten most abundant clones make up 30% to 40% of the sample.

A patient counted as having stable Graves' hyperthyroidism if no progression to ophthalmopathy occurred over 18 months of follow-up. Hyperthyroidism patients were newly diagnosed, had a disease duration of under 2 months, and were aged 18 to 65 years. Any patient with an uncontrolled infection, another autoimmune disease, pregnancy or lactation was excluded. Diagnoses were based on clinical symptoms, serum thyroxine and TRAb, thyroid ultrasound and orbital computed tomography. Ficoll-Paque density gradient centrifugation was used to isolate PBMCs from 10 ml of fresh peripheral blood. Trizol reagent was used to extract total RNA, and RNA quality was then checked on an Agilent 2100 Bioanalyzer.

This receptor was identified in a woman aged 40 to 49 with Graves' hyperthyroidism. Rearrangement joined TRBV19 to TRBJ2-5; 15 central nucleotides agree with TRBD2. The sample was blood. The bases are TGTGCCAGTAATCCGGGACTAGCGGGGGGAAAGCAAGAGACCCAGTACTTC. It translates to CASNPGLAGGKQETQYF.